Here is one T cell receptor (beta chain) with its context. The antigen it recognizes is unknown. It has no much larger one-base neighbor in the sample; base qualities were not kept. The data were obtained in a study of T cell responses to AZD1222 COVID-19 vaccine (dated by TCRdb to the early 2020s). Some background on the complete study: Because spike-specific TCR depth and breadth did not differ between the two schedules, AZD1222 recipients who got a second dose at roughly 4 weeks were pooled with those who got a second dose at roughly 12 weeks. Trial participants were enrolled by age into 18-55, 56-69 and 70-plus year subgroups, with about 150, 27 and 61 TCR-sequenced participants respectively. A total of just over 230 trial participants underwent TCR sequencing, of whom 207 had received two doses of AZD1222 and about 25 had received two doses of the MenACWY control vaccine. Overall results and qualifications from the work: The 56-69-year group was small, and its depth increase did not reach significance, likely because of low power. Participants were mostly white British and included more females than males, and it was suggested by the authors that clonal diversity may have been underestimated. Only six AZD1222 recipients were SARS-CoV-2 seropositive at baseline, limiting conclusions about previously exposed vaccinees. The whole spike protein was spanned by vaccine-associated CD4 TCRs, and dominant responses were seen in regions 160-218 and 743-854. Reportedly, almost half of the unique spike-specific TCRs recognized epitopes lying outside the regions that are mutated in the B.1.351 and B.1.1.7 variants. Because no day 14 peak-response samples were available, repertoires were characterized only after the peak T cell response. Spike-specific TCR breadth and depth rose significantly after two AZD1222 doses compared with day 0 and with MenACWY recipients.

This sample's time point label indicates: baseline before first vaccination. Vaccinee samples were obtained from the UK trials COV001 and COV002, which included a single-blind randomized controlled phase 2/3 trial of AZD1222 (ChAdOx1 nCoV-19) in healthy adults. For TCRbeta chain sequencing, PBMC samples were collected from trial participants at day 0 and at day 28 after the second dose. V loses 6 bases, J loses 4 bases, and the germline ends lie 10 bases apart. Reading the germline V gene (reference sequence) gives CDR1 DFQATT and CDR2 SNEGSKA. The CDR3 goes from the cysteine to the phenylalanine over 11 residues. The read is trimmed to its CDR3 DNA, 33 bases read in frame from base 1. The CDR3 regions of human TCRbeta chains were analyzed by immunosequencing. For the original study's pipeline: TCRs in the repertoires were compared against a reference library of SARS-CoV-2-specific TCRs that had been generated with the MIRA antigen-specificity platform. Breadth was defined as the fraction of unique TCRs that were SARS-CoV-2-associated, and depth was defined as the fraction of total T cells that were SARS-CoV-2-associated. Each spike-specific TCR was assigned to its reactive spike region and to a CD4 or CD8 class using the MIRA data. Log10-transformed breadth and depth values were compared by one-way ANOVA with Sidak's multiple comparisons tests. This immuneACCESS table, as held by TCRdb, lists in-frame sequences with V and J called but not all clones. Of the missing ones, under half trace to an unresolved V gene in checked studies; the others have no known cause. Clone size and V and J calls were adopted from that table, with D and trimming inferred from the DNA. The sample includes about 120,000 clones, with approximately 90% observed a single time. Together, the top ten hold about 7.4% of the sample.

The receptor was derived from an adult in good health. Here the chain combines TRBV20-1 and TRBJ2-7; the D gene lacks a confident call. Sequenced here: peripheral blood, sampled on day 0 of AZD1222 vaccination. The nucleotide sequence is TGCAGTGCCCACTCCTCGTACGAGCAGTACTTC. It codes for CSAHSSYEQYF.